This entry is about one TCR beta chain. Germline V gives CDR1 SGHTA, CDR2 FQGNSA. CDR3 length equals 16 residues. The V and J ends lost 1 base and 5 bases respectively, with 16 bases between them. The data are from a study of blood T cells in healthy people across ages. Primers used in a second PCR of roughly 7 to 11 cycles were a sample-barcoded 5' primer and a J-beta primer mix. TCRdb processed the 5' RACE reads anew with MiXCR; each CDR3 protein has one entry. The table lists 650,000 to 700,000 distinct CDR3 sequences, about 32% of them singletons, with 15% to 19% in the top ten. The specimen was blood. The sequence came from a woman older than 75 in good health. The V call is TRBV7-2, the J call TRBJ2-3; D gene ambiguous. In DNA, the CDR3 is TGTGCCAGCAGCTTAGGAAAGGTGGGATTAGGAGATACGCAGTATTTT. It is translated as CASSLGKVGLGDTQYF.